This T cell receptor (beta chain) was identified during a study of cytomegalovirus exposure and HLA in healthy donors. Concerning this clone: What it binds is unknown.

V trimming: 4 bases; J trimming: 5 bases; junction bases outside the gene matches: 8. The CDR3 covers 14 residues. The germline CDR1 and CDR2 sequences are LGHNT and FRNRAP. Points from the study as a whole: In the 95 to 150 validation repertoires, just under 95% of cluster scores exceeded 0, per a later analysis.

Measured with immunoSEQ multiplex PCR; TCRdb has only the in-frame clones, and not every one. The table lists some 210,000 clones, 87% of them singletons. The chain employs TRBV12-5 and TRBJ2-7, with 7 bases that match TRBD2. The sequence came from a woman in her late teens or twenties in good health and CMV-seropositive. The material sequenced was PBMCs. CDR3 coding DNA: TGTGCTAGTGGTTCCGGGCGCGGGAGCGACGAGCAGTACTTC. It specifies CASGSGRGSDEQYF.